Shown below are 19 T cell receptor beta chains from a single sample sequenced in a study of STAT5B mutations in CD4+ large granular lymphocyte leukemia. TCRdb's copy holds only in-frame clones and misses some; the assay was immunoSEQ multiplex PCR. The sample includes fewer than 30,000 clones, 60% to 85% of them seen just once. Sequencing input: CD4+ T cells from blood buffy coats. The receptors shown here come from a human donor in good health.

The chain couples TRBV7-9 to TRBJ1-4; D remains unclear. Germline V CDR1 and CDR2: SEHNR, FQNEAQ (reference sequence). V gave up 1 base and J gave up 8 bases, with 11 bases separating them. The CDR3 is 14 residues long. Here the CDR3 reads CASSLVGGNEKLFF. CDR3 coding DNA: TGTGCCAGCAGCTTAGTTGGAGGGAACGAAAAACTGTTTTTT.

The V and J genes are TRBV6-6 and TRBJ2-2, with 8 nucleotides matching TRBD1. After removal of 8 bases from V and 6 bases from J, the junction contained 5 bases not matched to a gene. Per germline, CDR1 MNHNY and CDR2 SVGAGI (reference sequence). This CDR3 comprises 13 residues. In DNA, the CDR3 is TGTGCCAGCGACAGGGGAGGCTCCGGGGAGCTGTTTTTT. Amino acids: CASDRGGSGELFF.

The CDR3 nucleotides read TGTGCCAGCAGTGAAGTCCGGACTGAAGCTTTCTTT. Translating it yields CASSEVRTEAFF. This rearrangement joins TRBV6-5 to TRBJ1-1, with no clear D. Germline CDR1 MNHEY, CDR2 SVGAGI. Trimming pared 5 bases from V and 5 bases from J, leaving 9 bases between. The CDR3 length is 12 residues.

This clone was counted between two and nine times. This rearrangement joins TRBV7-9 to TRBJ1-2; D might be TRBD1 (5 bases). CDR1 is SEHNR and CDR2 is FQNEAQ in the germline V gene (reference sequence). The V end was cut by 3 bases, the J end by 8 bases, with 13 bases between. The CDR3 spans 13 residues. This CDR3 reads CASSLSGPQGYTF. CDR3 DNA sequence: TGTGCCAGCAGCTTGTCAGGGCCTCAGGGCTACACCTTC.

The chain couples TRBV4-1 to TRBJ1-4; 7 bases match TRBD1. The germline V gene encodes CDR1 MGHRA and CDR2 YSYEKL. This CDR3 has 15 residues. With V trimmed by 2 bases and J by 6 bases, 6 bases remained unmatched. The CDR3 loop reads CASSQIQGRDEKLFF. The CDR3 nucleotides read TGCGCCAGCAGCCAAATACAGGGGCGGGATGAAAAACTGTTTTTT.

The gene calls are TRBV6-1 and TRBJ2-5, with 8 nucleotides matching TRBD2. The J segment lost 4 bases and the V segment lost 6 bases, leaving 10 bases of the junction unmatched. The germline V gene has CDR1 MNHNS and CDR2 SASEGT. The CDR3 is 15 residues long. CDR3 loop: CASSRGGSGIETQYF. Written as DNA, the CDR3 is TGTGCCAGCAGCCGAGGGGGTAGCGGGATAGAGACCCAGTACTTC.

This chain connects TRBV14 to TRBJ1-4, with D possibly matching TRBD1 (6 bases). In germline, CDR1 is SGHDN, CDR2 FVKESK. V was clipped by 2 bases and J by 8 bases, with 15 bases between them. The length of the CDR3 is 15 residues. The CDR3 region has the DNA TGTGCCAGCAGCCAAATGTCAGGGGCGGGCGAAAAACTGTTTTTT. This gives the protein CASSQMSGAGEKLFF.

This chain uses TRBV18 with TRBJ1-2; D possibly corresponds to TRBD1 (5 bases). The CDR3 loop spans 14 amino acids. Deletions cut 2 bases from V and 5 bases from J, with 12 bases between. Germline CDR1 is KGHSH and CDR2 is LQKENI. This CDR3 reads CASSPGAKEYGYTF. The CDR3 DNA reads TGTGCCAGCTCACCAGGGGCGAAGGAATATGGCTACACCTTC. Looking up the rest from reference TRBV18 and TRBJ1-2 gives the full variable domain: NAGVMQNPRHLVRRRGQEARLRCSPMKGHSHVYWYRQLPEEGLKFMVYLQKENIIDESGMPKERFSAEFPKEGPSILRIQQVVRGDSAAYFCASSPGAKEYGYTFGSGTRLTVV.

The chain couples TRBV2 to TRBJ2-7, with D possibly being TRBD2 (6 bases). Trimming took 1 base from V and 3 from J, leaving 13 bases between them. Germline loops: CDR1 SNHLY, CDR2 FYNNEI. The CDR3 consists of 15 residues. In nucleotides, the CDR3 is TGTGCCAGCAGTGAAGGGGGGGTCGGGGACTACGAGCAGTACGTC. Translating it yields CASSEGGVGDYEQYV.

The gene calls are TRBV5-1 and TRBJ2-3, with TRBD2 matching 9 bases. The CDR3 runs to 16 residues. The J segment lost 0 bases and the V segment lost 4 bases, leaving 6 bases of the junction unmatched. CDR1 and CDR2 from the germline V gene are SGHRS and YFSETQ. This CDR3 reads CASSRGTSSSTDTQYF. DNA for the CDR3: TGCGCCAGCAGCCGAGGGACTAGCAGTAGCACAGATACGCAGTATTTT.

This clone was found once. The chain uses TRBV5-5 and TRBJ2-7, with 10 bases aligning to TRBD1. In germline, CDR1 is SGHKS, CDR2 YYEKEE (reference sequence). The junction had 2 bases not matched to a gene; V was cut back by 3 bases and J by 2 bases. The CDR3 has 14 residues. Written as DNA, the CDR3 is TGTGCCAGCAGCTGGGGGACAGGGGCCTACGAGCAGTACTTC. Translated, it gives CASSWGTGAYEQYF. Full variable domain (outside the CDR3, taken from reference TRBV5-5 and TRBJ2-7): DAGVTQSPTHLIKTRGQQVTLRCSPISGHKSVSWYQQVLGQGPQFIFQYYEKEERGRGNFPDRFSARQFPNYSSELNVNALLLGDSALYLCASSWGTGAYEQYFGPGTRLTVT.

The chain joins TRBV28 to TRBJ2-2; D tentatively fits TRBD1 or TRBD2 (5 bases each). In germline, CDR1 is MDHEN, CDR2 SYDVKM. This CDR3 has 13 amino acids. Trimming took off 10 bases at V and 4 bases at J, with 13 bases between the two ends. CDR3 sequence: CAIGDVATGELFF. In DNA, the CDR3 is TGTGCCATCGGGGACGTTGCCACCGGGGAGCTGTTTTTT.

This clone was seen just once. This CDR3 reads CASSTEEGYEQYF. Here the CDR3 DNA reads TGTGCCAGCAGCACGGAAGAGGGCTACGAGCAGTACTTC. This chain uses TRBV11-1 with TRBJ2-7; D perhaps matches TRBD2 (5 bases). CDR1 is SGHAT, CDR2 FQDESV, per germline (reference sequence). The CDR3 extends over 13 amino acids. V gave up 5 bases and J gave up 3 bases, with 11 bases separating them.

CDR3 coding DNA: TGTGCCAGCAGTTTATTGGCCTCAACTAATGAAAAACTGTTTTTT. Its protein product is CASSLLASTNEKLFF. The chain is built from TRBV28 and TRBJ1-4; D is uncertain. This CDR3 is 15 amino acids long. The V end lost 1 base, the J end lost 0 bases, and 6 bases lay between the germline ends. Germline-derived CDR1 and CDR2 are MDHEN and SYDVKM.

The chain links TRBV28 to TRBJ1-3, with D unclear. Germline CDR1 MDHEN, CDR2 SYDVKM. V was clipped by 2 bases and J by 0 bases, with 8 bases between them. The CDR3 consists of 15 residues. The CDR3 coding sequence is TGTGCCAGCAGTTTACCCGGATTCTCTGGAAACACCATATATTTT. It yields the protein CASSLPGFSGNTIYF.

In nucleotides, the CDR3 is TGTGCCAGCAGTGTCCTAGCGGGAGGTTTATATGAGCAGTTCTTC. Translation gives CASSVLAGGLYEQFF. The J gene is TRBJ2-1, the V gene TRBV6-4, with TRBD2 matching 11 bases. Germline V gives CDR1 MRHNA, CDR2 SNTAGT. Losses at the gene ends were 4 bases for V and 8 bases for J; bases not matched to a gene: 7. The CDR3 is 15 amino acids.

The V call is TRBV5-1, the J call TRBJ1-2, with TRBD1 matching over 7 bases. The length of the CDR3 is 19 residues. The germline V gene has CDR1 SGHRS and CDR2 YFSETQ. Germline trimming cut 4 bases from V and 2 bases from J; bases unmatched to any gene: 20. DNA of the CDR3: TGCGCCAGCAGCCATTTCCCGAGGGGAAGACAGGGAGGGAACTATGGCTACACCTTC. This codes for CASSHFPRGRQGGNYGYTF.

The chain carries TRBV5-5 and TRBJ1-4, with D tentatively TRBD1 (6 bases). V dropped 2 bases and J dropped 6 bases, with 14 bases sitting between them. The CDR3 runs 15 residues. Germline assignment: CDR1 SGHKS and CDR2 YYEKEE (reference sequence). CDR3 loop: CASSLQGSEDEKLFF. DNA of the CDR3: TGTGCCAGCAGCTTACAGGGTTCGGAGGATGAAAAACTGTTTTTT.

The chain joins TRBV7-8 to TRBJ2-1; TRBD1 matches at 8 bases. Germline-derived CDR1 and CDR2 are SGHVS and FQNEAQ. The CDR3 runs 15 residues. The junction had 4 bases not matched to a gene; V was cut back by 1 base and J by 5 bases. The CDR3 reads CASSLDGQGHNEQFF. In DNA form, the CDR3 reads TGTGCCAGCAGCTTAGATGGACAGGGTCACAATGAGCAGTTCTTC.